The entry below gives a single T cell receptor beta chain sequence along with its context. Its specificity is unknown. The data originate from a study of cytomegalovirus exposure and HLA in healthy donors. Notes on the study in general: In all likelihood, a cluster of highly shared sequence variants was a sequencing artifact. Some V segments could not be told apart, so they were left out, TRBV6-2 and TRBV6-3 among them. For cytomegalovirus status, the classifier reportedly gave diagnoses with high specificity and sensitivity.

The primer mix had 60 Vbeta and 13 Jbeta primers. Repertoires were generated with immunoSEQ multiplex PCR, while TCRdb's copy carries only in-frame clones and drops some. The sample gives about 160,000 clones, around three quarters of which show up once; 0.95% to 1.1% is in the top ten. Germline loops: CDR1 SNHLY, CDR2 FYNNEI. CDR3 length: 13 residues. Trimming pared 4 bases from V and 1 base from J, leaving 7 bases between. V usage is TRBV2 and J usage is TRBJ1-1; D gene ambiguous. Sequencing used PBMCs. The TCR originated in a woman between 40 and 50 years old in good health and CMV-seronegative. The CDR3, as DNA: TGTGCCAGCAGTGGACTGAAGAACACTGAAGCTTTCTTT. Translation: CASSGLKNTEAFF.